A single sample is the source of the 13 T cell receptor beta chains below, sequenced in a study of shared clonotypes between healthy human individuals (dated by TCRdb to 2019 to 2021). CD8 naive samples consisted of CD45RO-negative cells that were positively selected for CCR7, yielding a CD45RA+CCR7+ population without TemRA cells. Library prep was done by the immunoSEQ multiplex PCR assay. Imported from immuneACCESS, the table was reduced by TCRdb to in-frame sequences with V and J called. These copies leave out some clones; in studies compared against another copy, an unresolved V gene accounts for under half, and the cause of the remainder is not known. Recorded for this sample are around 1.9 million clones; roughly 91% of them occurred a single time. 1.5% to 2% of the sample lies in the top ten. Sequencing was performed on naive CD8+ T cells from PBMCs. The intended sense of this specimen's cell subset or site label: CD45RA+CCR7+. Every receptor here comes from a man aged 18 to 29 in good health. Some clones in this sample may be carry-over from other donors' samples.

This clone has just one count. The CDR3 nucleotides are TGTGCCATCAGTGAGTCGGAACTAGCGGGAGGGCCGGGGGAGACCCAGTACTTC. This gives the protein CAISESELAGGPGETQYF. This rearrangement joins TRBV10-3 to TRBJ2-5, with 13 bases fitting TRBD2. Germline V gene lookup returns CDR1 ENHRY and CDR2 SYGVKD. The CDR3 contains 18 residues. Trimming cost V 0 bases and J 5 bases; bases outside gene matches: 9.

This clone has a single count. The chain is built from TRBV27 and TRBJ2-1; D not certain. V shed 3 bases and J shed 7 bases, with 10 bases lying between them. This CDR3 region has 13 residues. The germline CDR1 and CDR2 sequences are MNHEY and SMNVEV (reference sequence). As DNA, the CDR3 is TGTGCCAGCAGTTTCTCCCCCGTTAATGAGCAGTTCTTC. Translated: CASSFSPVNEQFF.

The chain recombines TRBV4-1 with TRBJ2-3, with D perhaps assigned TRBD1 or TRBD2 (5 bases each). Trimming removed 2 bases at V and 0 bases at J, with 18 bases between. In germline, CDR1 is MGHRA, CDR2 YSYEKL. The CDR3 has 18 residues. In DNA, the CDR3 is TGCGCCAGCAGCCAAACCCCACCTCCGGGACCTAGCACAGATACGCAGTATTTT. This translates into CASSQTPPPGPSTDTQYF.

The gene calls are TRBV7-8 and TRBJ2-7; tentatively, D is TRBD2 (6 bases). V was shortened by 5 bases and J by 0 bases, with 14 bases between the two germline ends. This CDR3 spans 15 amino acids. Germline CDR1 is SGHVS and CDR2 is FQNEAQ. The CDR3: CASSVGLLRSYEQYF. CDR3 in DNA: TGTGCCAGCAGCGTGGGACTTCTCCGCTCCTACGAGCAGTACTTC.

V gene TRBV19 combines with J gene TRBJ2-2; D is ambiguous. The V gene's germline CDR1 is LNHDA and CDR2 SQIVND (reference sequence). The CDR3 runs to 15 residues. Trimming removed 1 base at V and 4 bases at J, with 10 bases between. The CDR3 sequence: CASSIAPRITGELFF. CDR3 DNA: TGTGCCAGTAGTATAGCCCCTCGAATCACCGGGGAGCTGTTTTTT. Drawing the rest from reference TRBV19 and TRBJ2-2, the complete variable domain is DGGITQSPKYLFRKEGQNVTLSCEQNLNHDAMYWYRQDPGQGLRLIYYSQIVNDFQKGDIAEGYSVSREKKESFPLTVTSAQKNPTAFYLCASSIAPRITGELFFGEGSRLTVL.

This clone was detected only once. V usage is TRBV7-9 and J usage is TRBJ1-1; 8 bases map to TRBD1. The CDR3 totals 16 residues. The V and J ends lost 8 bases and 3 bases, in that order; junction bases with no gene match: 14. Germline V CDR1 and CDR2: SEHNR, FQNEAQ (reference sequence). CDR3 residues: CASVRIQGEKDTEAFF. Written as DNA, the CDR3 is TGTGCCAGCGTACGTATACAGGGGGAAAAGGACACTGAAGCTTTCTTT.

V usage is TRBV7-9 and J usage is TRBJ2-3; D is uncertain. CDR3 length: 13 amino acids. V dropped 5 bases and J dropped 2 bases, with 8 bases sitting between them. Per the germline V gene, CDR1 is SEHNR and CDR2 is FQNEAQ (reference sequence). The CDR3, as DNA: TGTGCCAGCAGCGGTTATCTCACAGATACGCAGTATTTT. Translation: CASSGYLTDTQYF. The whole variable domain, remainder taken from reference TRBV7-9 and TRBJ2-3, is DTGVSQNPRHKITKRGQNVTFRCDPISEHNRLYWYRQTLGQGPEFLTYFQNEAQLEKSRLLSDRFSAERPKGSFSTLEIQRTEQGDSAMYLCASSGYLTDTQYFGPGTRLTVL.

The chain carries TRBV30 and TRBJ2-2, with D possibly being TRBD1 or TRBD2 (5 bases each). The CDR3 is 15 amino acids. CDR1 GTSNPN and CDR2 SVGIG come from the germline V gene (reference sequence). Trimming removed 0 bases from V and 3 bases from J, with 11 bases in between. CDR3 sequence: CAWSVLGADTGELFF. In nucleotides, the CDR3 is TGTGCCTGGAGTGTACTAGGGGCCGACACCGGGGAGCTGTTTTTT. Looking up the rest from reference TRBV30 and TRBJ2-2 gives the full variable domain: SQTIHQWPATLVQPVGSPLSLECTVEGTSNPNLYWYRQAAGRGLQLLFYSVGIGQISSEVPQNLSASRPQDRQFILSSKKLLLSDSGFYLCAWSVLGADTGELFFGEGSRLTVL.

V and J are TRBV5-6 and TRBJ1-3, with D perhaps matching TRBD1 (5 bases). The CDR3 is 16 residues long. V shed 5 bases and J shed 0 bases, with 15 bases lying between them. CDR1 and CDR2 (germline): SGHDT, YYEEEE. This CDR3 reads CASSSRTGHSGNTIYF. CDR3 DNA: TGTGCCAGCAGTTCCAGGACCGGACACTCTGGAAACACCATATATTTT.

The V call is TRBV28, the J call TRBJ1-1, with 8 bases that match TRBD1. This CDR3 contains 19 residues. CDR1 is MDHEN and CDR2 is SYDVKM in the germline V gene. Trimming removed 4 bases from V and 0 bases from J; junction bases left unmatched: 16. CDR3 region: CASSSRPRWTGFMNTEAFF. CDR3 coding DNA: TGTGCCAGCAGTTCCCGTCCCCGGTGGACAGGGTTCATGAACACTGAAGCTTTCTTT.

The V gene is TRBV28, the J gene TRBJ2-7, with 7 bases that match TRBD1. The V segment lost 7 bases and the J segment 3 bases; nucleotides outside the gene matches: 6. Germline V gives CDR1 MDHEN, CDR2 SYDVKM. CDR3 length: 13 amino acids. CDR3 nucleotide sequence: TGTGCCAGCAACGGACAGGAGGACTACGAGCAGTACTTC. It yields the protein CASNGQEDYEQYF.

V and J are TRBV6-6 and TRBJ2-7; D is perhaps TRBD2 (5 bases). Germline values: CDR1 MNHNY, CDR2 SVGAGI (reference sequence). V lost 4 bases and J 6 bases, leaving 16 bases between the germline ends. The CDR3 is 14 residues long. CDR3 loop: CASSSSGFMGEQYF. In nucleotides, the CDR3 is TGTGCCAGCAGTTCCTCGGGGTTTATGGGCGAGCAGTACTTC.

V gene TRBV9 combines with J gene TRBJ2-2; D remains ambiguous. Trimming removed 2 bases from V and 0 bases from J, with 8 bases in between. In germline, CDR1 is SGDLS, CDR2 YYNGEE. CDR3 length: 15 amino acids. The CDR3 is CASSVSRSNTGELFF. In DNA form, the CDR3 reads TGTGCCAGCAGCGTTTCTAGGTCGAACACCGGGGAGCTGTTTTTT.